This T cell receptor (beta chain) was identified during a study of blood T cell repertoires in COVID-19. Study-wide background: The origin of the acute and convalescent COVID-19 samples was the United States, Italy and Spain. The cDNA or gDNA used as material had been derived from T cells, B-cell-depleted T cells, or PBMCs.

Per the authors' pipeline: Estimated nucleated cell counts came from reference gene primer amplification. Libraries were prepared by immunoSEQ multiplex PCR; TCRdb keeps only in-frame clonotypes and omits some of them. V and J calls and clone size are as listed in that table; D and trimming were resolved from the DNA. In the table there are tens of thousands of clones, roughly 88% of which are singletons. The specimen sequenced was peripheral blood. The clonotype was recovered from a man aged 80 or over with acute or convalescent COVID-19.

The CDR3, as DNA: TGTGCCAGCAGTTTACTGGGGGCCGCCTACGAGCAGTACTTC. Amino acids: CASSLLGAAYEQYF. V is TRBV27 and J is TRBJ2-7; a weak D match, TRBD1 (6 bases). The CDR3 is made up of 14 amino acids. Per germline, CDR1 MNHEY and CDR2 SMNVEV (reference sequence). V lost 2 bases, J lost 2 bases, and 10 bases lay in between.